The rows below give T cell receptor beta chains drawn from one sample of a study of T cells after yellow fever vaccination. TCRdb reanalysed the 5' RACE reads using MiXCR and keeps one entry per CDR3 protein. The data hold hundreds of thousands of distinct CDR3 sequences, with about 17% observed a single time. The sample here was PBMCs, taken before the yellow fever booster vaccination. The receptors were sampled from a man aged 18 to 35 who received the YFV17D yellow fever vaccine. Both conserved end residues are part of each CDR3. A D gene is named only where the DNA matches it firmly. Where a row states a size, it is once, few, many or the class of an expanded clone; other rows omit it.

V: TRBV2
size: few
D: NA
J: TRBJ2-3
CDR3: CASSVVTSKSGDTQYF
DNA: TGTGCCAGCAGTGTGGTTACTAGCAAGAGTGGGGATACGCAGTATTTT

V: TRBV12-3/TRBV12-4
size: NA
D: NA
J: TRBJ1-2
CDR3: CASSLEVGYGYTF
DNA: TGTGCCAGCAGTTTAGAGGTTGGCTATGGCTACACCTTC

V: TRBV20-1
size: NA
D: NA
J: TRBJ2-2
CDR3: CSARDPRPGGTGELFF
DNA: TGCAGTGCTAGAGACCCTCGGCCTGGGGGCACCGGGGAGCTGTTTTTT

V: TRBV6-2/TRBV6-3
size: NA
D: NA
J: TRBJ2-1
CDR3: CASRYSTNAYNEQFF
DNA: TGTGCCAGCAGATACTCGACCAACGCCTACAATGAGCAGTTCTTC

V: TRBV10-3
size: few
D: TRBD2
J: TRBJ2-1
CDR3: CAISQTSGELRGEQFF
DNA: TGTGCCATCAGTCAGACTAGCGGGGAGTTAAGGGGTGAGCAGTTCTTC

V: TRBV11-2
size: few
D: TRBD2
J: TRBJ2-3
CDR3: CASSLGAAGDPPSTDTQYF
DNA: TGTGCCAGCAGCTTAGGTGCAGCGGGGGATCCGCCTAGCACAGATACGCAGTATTTT

V: TRBV3-1
size: NA
D: NA
J: TRBJ1-1
CDR3: CASSLRTRTEAFF
DNA: TGTGCCAGCAGCCTGCGTACCCGCACTGAAGCTTTCTTT

V: TRBV12-3/TRBV12-4
size: few
D: NA
J: TRBJ2-5
CDR3: CASSLLNPRQRETQYF
DNA: TGTGCCAGCAGTTTATTAAACCCTAGGCAGAGAGAGACCCAGTACTTC

V: TRBV4-2
size: NA
D: TRBD2
J: TRBJ2-3
CDR3: CASSQEFPAGGPVSQYF
DNA: TGTGCCAGCAGCCAAGAGTTTCCAGCGGGGGGGCCCGTTTCGCAGTATTTT

V: TRBV15
size: few
D: NA
J: TRBJ2-3
CDR3: CATSRGGGMGDTQYF
DNA: TGTGCCACCAGCAGAGGAGGGGGTATGGGAGATACGCAGTATTTT

V: TRBV6-2/TRBV6-3
size: few
D: NA
J: TRBJ2-4
CDR3: CASSDNRVQYF
DNA: TGTGCCAGCAGTGACAATCGGGTTCAGTACTTC

V: TRBV7-9
size: few
D: TRBD1
J: TRBJ1-2
CDR3: CASSPRDSIAVDGYTF
DNA: TGTGCCAGCAGCCCCCGGGACAGTATCGCGGTGGATGGCTACACCTTC

V: TRBV6-6
size: few
D: NA
J: TRBJ2-4
CDR3: CASSYPTSINIQYF
DNA: TGTGCCAGCAGTTACCCGACTAGTATAAACATTCAGTACTTC

V: TRBV5-1
size: many
D: TRBD1
J: TRBJ2-1
CDR3: CASSFSGGNEQFF
DNA: TGCGCCAGCAGCTTCTCAGGGGGCAATGAGCAGTTCTTC

V: TRBV24-1
size: NA
D: NA
J: TRBJ2-5
CDR3: CATSESIQETQYF
DNA: TGTGCCACCAGTGAGTCGATTCAAGAGACCCAGTACTTC

V: TRBV5-6
size: many
D: TRBD1
J: TRBJ2-3
CDR3: CASDKTGGVLTDTQYF
DNA: TGTGCCAGCGACAAGACAGGGGGCGTACTCACAGATACGCAGTATTTT

V: TRBV12-3/TRBV12-4
size: few
D: NA
J: TRBJ2-4
CDR3: CASSFGGWDIQYF
DNA: TGTGCCAGCAGTTTTGGTGGCTGGGACATTCAGTACTTC

V: TRBV5-1
size: few
D: NA
J: TRBJ2-2
CDR3: CASGMEGGTGELFF
DNA: TGCGCCAGCGGGATGGAAGGTGGCACCGGGGAGCTGTTTTTT

V: TRBV21-1
size: few
D: NA
J: TRBJ2-5
CDR3: CASSMVGTAIEYQETQYF
DNA: TGTGCCAGCAGCATGGTCGGGACAGCGATCGAGTACCAAGAGACCCAGTACTTC

V: TRBV29-1
size: NA
D: TRBD1
J: TRBJ2-5
CDR3: CSVKQGSETQYF
DNA: TGCAGCGTTAAACAGGGGTCGGAGACCCAGTACTTC

V: TRBV21-1
size: NA
D: NA
J: TRBJ2-4
CDR3: CASSKDWLAKNIQYF
DNA: TGTGCCAGCAGCAAAGACTGGCTAGCCAAAAACATTCAGTACTTC

V: TRBV7-8
size: few
D: NA
J: TRBJ2-7
CDR3: CASSWDYEQYF
DNA: TGTGCCAGCAGCTGGGACTACGAGCAGTACTTC

V: TRBV4-2
size: many
D: TRBD2
J: TRBJ2-1
CDR3: CASSLNGGAWEQFF
DNA: TGTGCCAGCAGCCTCAACGGGGGGGCATGGGAGCAGTTCTTC

V: TRBV12-3/TRBV12-4
size: NA
D: NA
J: TRBJ2-2
CDR3: CASNSANTGELFF
DNA: TGTGCCAGCAATTCCGCGAACACCGGGGAGCTGTTTTTT

V: TRBV9
size: few
D: TRBD1
J: TRBJ1-3
CDR3: CASRLGTGPGNTIYF
DNA: TGTGCCAGCAGACTGGGGACAGGGCCAGGAAACACCATATATTTT

V: TRBV5-1
size: few
D: NA
J: TRBJ1-1
CDR3: CASSLDRVENGAFF
DNA: TGCGCCAGCAGCTTGGACAGGGTGGAGAATGGGGCTTTCTTT

V: TRBV2
size: few
D: NA
J: TRBJ1-2
CDR3: CASSEANYGYTF
DNA: TGTGCCAGCTCTGAAGCTAACTATGGCTACACCTTC

V: TRBV4-1
size: NA
D: NA
J: TRBJ1-2
CDR3: CASSQGNRAVYGYTF
DNA: TGCGCCAGCAGCCAAGGCAACAGGGCAGTCTATGGCTACACCTTC

V: TRBV7-2
size: few
D: NA
J: TRBJ2-5
CDR3: CASSLGSRKETQYF
DNA: TGTGCCAGCAGCTTAGGATCAAGGAAAGAGACCCAGTACTTC

V: TRBV18
size: NA
D: TRBD1
J: TRBJ2-5
CDR3: CASSATGLYQETQYF
DNA: TGTGCCAGCTCAGCGACAGGGCTGTACCAAGAGACCCAGTACTTC

V: TRBV4-3
size: NA
D: NA
J: TRBJ2-5
CDR3: CASSQDLPGTQETQYF
DNA: TGCGCCAGCAGCCAAGATCTACCCGGAACTCAAGAGACCCAGTACTTC

V: TRBV5-1
size: NA
D: TRBD1
J: TRBJ1-1
CDR3: CASSLGQGATEAFF
DNA: TGCGCCAGCAGCTTGGGTCAGGGGGCCACTGAAGCTTTCTTT

V: TRBV10-3
size: NA
D: NA
J: TRBJ1-5
CDR3: CAISDGEKGMQPQHF
DNA: TGTGCCATCAGTGATGGTGAGAAGGGAATGCAGCCCCAGCATTTT

V: TRBV6-5
size: many
D: NA
J: TRBJ2-3
CDR3: CASSPGPTDTQYF
DNA: TGTGCCAGCAGTCCGGGACCCACAGATACGCAGTATTTT

V: TRBV20-1
size: NA
D: NA
J: TRBJ2-2
CDR3: CSARDAGGTGELFF
DNA: TGCAGTGCTAGAGATGCAGGGGGGACCGGGGAGCTGTTTTTT

V: TRBV13
size: few
D: TRBD1
J: TRBJ1-6
CDR3: CASRLSEGASNSPLHF
DNA: TGTGCCAGCCGTCTCTCTGAGGGGGCTAGTAATTCACCCCTCCACTTT

V: TRBV5-4
size: NA
D: TRBD2
J: TRBJ2-3
CDR3: CASSLNSGGLTDTQYF
DNA: TGTGCCAGCAGCTTGAATAGCGGGGGGCTCACAGATACGCAGTATTTT

V: TRBV10-3
size: once
D: NA
J: TRBJ1-2
CDR3: CAISQVQAKNYGYTF
DNA: TGTGCCATCAGCCAGGTACAGGCTAAGAACTATGGCTACACCTTC

V: TRBV29-1
size: many
D: NA
J: TRBJ2-7
CDR3: CSVVKSDSYEQYF
DNA: TGCAGCGTAGTTAAAAGTGATTCCTACGAGCAGTACTTC

V: TRBV5-4
size: few
D: NA
J: TRBJ2-5
CDR3: CASRSRQAQETQYF
DNA: TGTGCCAGCAGGAGTCGACAGGCCCAAGAGACCCAGTACTTC

V: TRBV9
size: many
D: NA
J: TRBJ2-5
CDR3: CASSVGRRQETQYF
DNA: TGTGCCAGCAGCGTAGGACGGAGACAAGAGACCCAGTACTTC

V: TRBV20-1
size: few
D: TRBD2
J: TRBJ2-1
CDR3: CSATGTSGVQEQFF
DNA: TGCAGTGCGACCGGGACTAGCGGGGTCCAAGAGCAGTTCTTC

V: TRBV6-2/TRBV6-3
size: few
D: NA
J: TRBJ2-2
CDR3: CASSTGPTGELFF
DNA: TGTGCCAGCAGTACCGGGCCCACCGGGGAGCTGTTTTTT

V: TRBV7-2
size: few
D: NA
J: TRBJ2-7
CDR3: CASSSWDTSYEQYF
DNA: TGTGCCAGCAGCAGCTGGGACACATCCTACGAGCAGTACTTC

V: TRBV12-5
size: NA
D: TRBD2
J: TRBJ2-5
CDR3: CASGLGLAGEFQETQYF
DNA: TGTGCTAGTGGTTTGGGACTAGCGGGGGAGTTCCAAGAGACCCAGTACTTC

V: TRBV5-6
size: NA
D: NA
J: TRBJ2-7
CDR3: CASSFIGGRTYEQYF
DNA: TGTGCCAGCAGCTTTATAGGGGGGCGCACCTACGAGCAGTACTTC

V: TRBV7-8
size: NA
D: NA
J: TRBJ2-3
CDR3: CASRLAGFRTDTQYF
DNA: TGTGCCAGCAGATTAGCCGGTTTTAGGACAGATACGCAGTATTTT